This T cell receptor beta chain was recorded in a study of shared clonotypes between healthy human individuals. As to this clone: What it binds is not known.

Whole-study findings and limits: A limitation of the genetic and exposure-history diversity represented arose from few donors.

Germline CDR1 reads KGHSH; CDR2 reads LQKENI. The CDR3 covers 14 residues. V was trimmed by 2 bases and J by 6 bases, leaving 11 bases between them. The method was immunoSEQ multiplex PCR; TCRdb's version includes in-frame clones alone and lacks a portion of them. Here the sample spans about 600,000 clones, 70% to 80% being singletons. Sequencing was performed on PBMCs. This receptor was identified in a woman aged 40 to 50 in good health. Some clones in this sample may be carry-over from other donors' samples. The chain carries TRBV18 and TRBJ2-1; D perhaps matches TRBD2 (6 bases). The CDR3 spells CASSPGLALNEQFF. The CDR3 coding sequence is TGTGCCAGCTCACCAGGGCTAGCGCTCAATGAGCAGTTCTTC.